The sequence of this T cell receptor beta chain was determined in a study of T cells in Graves' hyperthyroidism and ophthalmopathy. Study results and caveats: Most clonotypes that expanded in the thyroid above 0.001 also showed up in blood.

The CDR3 has 14 amino acids. CDR1 and CDR2 (germline): DFQATT, SNEGSKA (reference sequence). The V gene lost 5 bases and the J gene lost 4 bases, with 18 bases spanning the gap. Ophthalmopathy patients had moderate-to-severe active disease, CAS ≥3, NOSPECS ≥4, and disease duration under 3 months. The source material, RNA transcripts, was used to amplify TCR beta CDR3 regions. Using the HTBI primer set, a first-round RT-PCR was run on the TCR CDR3. TCRdb called the multiplex PCR reads again in MiXCR, with one record for every CDR3 protein. The table includes hundreds of thousands of distinct CDR3 sequences, approximately 16% detected once. A note on this clonotype: The antigen is not known.

The clonotype was recovered from a woman aged 60 to 75 with Graves' ophthalmopathy. The specimen sequenced was blood. This chain connects TRBV20-1 to TRBJ2-7, with a tentative D call TRBD2 (6 bases). CDR3 in amino acids: CSAAGIRSPYEQYF. The CDR3 region has the DNA TGCAGTGCTGCGGGGATCCGTTCTCCTTACGAGCAGTACTTC.